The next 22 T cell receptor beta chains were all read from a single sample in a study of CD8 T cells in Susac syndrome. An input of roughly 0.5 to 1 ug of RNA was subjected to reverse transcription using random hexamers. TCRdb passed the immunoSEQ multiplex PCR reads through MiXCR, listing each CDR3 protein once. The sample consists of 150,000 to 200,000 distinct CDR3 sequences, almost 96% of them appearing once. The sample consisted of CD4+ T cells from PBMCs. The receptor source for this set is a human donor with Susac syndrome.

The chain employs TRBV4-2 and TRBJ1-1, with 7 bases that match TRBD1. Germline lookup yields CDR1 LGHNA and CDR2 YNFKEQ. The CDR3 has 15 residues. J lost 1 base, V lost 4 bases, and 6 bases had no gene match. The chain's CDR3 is CASSPLRDRNTEAFF. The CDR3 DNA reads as TGTGCCAGCAGCCCTTTGAGGGACAGGAACACTGAAGCTTTCTTT.

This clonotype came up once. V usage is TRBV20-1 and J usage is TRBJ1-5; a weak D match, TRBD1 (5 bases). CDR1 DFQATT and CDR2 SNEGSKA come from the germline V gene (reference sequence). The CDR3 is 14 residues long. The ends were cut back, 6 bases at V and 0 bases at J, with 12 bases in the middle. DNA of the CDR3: TGCAGTGCCCCCGTGGGGGGTAGCAATCAGCCCCAGCATTTT. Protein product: CSAPVGGSNQPQHF.

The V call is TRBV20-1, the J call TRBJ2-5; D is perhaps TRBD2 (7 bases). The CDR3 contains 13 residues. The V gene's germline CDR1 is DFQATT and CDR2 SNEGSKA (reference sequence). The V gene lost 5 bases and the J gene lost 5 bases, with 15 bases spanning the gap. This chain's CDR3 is CSAPGRGPETQYF. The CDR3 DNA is TGCAGTGCTCCGGGGCGGGGGCCGGAGACCCAGTACTTC.

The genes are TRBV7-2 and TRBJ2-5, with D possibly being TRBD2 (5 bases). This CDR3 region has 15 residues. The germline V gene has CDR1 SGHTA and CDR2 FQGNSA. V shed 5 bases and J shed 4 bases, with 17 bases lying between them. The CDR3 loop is CASSREQRWGETQYF. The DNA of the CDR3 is TGTGCCAGCAGCCGGGAACAGCGTTGGGGAGAGACCCAGTACTTC.

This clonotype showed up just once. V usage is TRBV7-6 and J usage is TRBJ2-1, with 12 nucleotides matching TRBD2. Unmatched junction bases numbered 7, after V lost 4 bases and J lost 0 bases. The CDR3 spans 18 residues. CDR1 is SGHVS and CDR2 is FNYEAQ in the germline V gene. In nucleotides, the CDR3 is TGTGCCAGCAGCTCCCGGACTAGCGGGGCCGACTCCTACAATGAGCAGTTCTTC. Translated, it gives CASSSRTSGADSYNEQFF.

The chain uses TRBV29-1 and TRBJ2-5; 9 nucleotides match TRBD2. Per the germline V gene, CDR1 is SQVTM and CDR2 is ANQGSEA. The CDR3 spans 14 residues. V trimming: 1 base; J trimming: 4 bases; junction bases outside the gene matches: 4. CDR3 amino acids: CSVEALAGRETQYF. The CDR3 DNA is TGCAGCGTTGAAGCGCTAGCGGGGAGAGAGACCCAGTACTTC.

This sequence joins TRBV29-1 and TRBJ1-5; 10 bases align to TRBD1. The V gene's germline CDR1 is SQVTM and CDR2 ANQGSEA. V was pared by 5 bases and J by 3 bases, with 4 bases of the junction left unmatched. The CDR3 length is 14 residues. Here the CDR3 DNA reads TGCAGCGTTCTAGACAGGGGGCTCAATCAGCCCCAGCATTTT. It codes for CSVLDRGLNQPQHF.

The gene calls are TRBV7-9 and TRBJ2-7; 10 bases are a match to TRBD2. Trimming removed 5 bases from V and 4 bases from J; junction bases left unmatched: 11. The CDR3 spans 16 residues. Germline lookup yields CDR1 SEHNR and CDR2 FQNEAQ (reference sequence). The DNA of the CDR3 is TGTGCCAGCAGCAAGAGGGGGCTAGCGGGGGAGTACGAGCAGTACTTC. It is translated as CASSKRGLAGEYEQYF.

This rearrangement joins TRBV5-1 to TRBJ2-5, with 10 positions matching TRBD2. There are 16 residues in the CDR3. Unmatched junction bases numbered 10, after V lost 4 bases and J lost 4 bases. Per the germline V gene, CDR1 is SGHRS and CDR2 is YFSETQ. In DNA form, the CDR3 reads TGCGCCAGCAGCCCGGGTGGTCTAGCGGGGGCAGAGACCCAGTACTTC. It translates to CASSPGGLAGAETQYF.

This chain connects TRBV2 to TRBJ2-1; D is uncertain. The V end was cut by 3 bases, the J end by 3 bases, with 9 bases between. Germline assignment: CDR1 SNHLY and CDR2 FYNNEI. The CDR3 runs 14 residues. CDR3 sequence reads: CASSDPPLYNEQFF. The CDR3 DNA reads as TGTGCCAGCAGTGATCCTCCCCTCTACAATGAGCAGTTCTTC.

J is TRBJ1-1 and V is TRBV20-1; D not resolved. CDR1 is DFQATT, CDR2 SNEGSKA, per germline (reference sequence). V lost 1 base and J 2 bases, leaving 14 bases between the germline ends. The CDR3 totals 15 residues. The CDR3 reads CSARGPNSPNTEAFF. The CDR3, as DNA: TGCAGTGCTAGAGGTCCCAACTCCCCCAACACTGAAGCTTTCTTT.

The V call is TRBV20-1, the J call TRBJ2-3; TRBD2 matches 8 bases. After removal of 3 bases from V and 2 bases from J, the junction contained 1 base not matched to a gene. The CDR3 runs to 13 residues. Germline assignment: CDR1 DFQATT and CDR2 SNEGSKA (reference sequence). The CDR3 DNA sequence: TGCAGTGCTAGCGGGGGGGACACAGATACGCAGTATTTT. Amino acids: CSASGGDTDTQYF.

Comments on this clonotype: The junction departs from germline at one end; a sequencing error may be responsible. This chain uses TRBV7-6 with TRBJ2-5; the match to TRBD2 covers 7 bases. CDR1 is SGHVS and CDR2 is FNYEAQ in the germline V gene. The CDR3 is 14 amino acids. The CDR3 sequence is CASSLGTTQETQYF. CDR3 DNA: TGTGCTAGCAGCTTGGGGACTACCCAAGAGACCCAGTACTTC.

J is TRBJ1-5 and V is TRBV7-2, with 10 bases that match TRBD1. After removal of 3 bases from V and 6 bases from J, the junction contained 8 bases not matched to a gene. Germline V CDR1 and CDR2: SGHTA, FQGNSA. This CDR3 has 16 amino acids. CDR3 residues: CASSFTGTGVSQPQHF. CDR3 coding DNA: TGTGCCAGCAGCTTCACCGGGACAGGGGTATCTCAGCCCCAGCATTTT.

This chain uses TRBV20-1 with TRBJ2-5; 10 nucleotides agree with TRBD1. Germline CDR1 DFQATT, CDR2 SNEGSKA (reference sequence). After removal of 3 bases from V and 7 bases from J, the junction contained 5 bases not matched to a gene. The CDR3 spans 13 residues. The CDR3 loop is CSASERTGGTQYF. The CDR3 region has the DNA TGCAGTGCTAGCGAACGGACAGGGGGGACCCAGTACTTC.

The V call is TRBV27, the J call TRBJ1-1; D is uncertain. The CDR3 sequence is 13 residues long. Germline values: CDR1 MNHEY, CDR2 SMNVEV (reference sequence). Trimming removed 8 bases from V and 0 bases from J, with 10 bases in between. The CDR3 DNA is TGTGCCAGCCAGGACGGACTGAACACTGAAGCTTTCTTT. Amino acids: CASQDGLNTEAFF.

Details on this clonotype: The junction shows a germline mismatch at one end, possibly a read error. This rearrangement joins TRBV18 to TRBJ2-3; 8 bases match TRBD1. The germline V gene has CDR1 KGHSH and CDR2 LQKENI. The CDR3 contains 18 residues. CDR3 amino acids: CANSPLVTGGRGADTQYF. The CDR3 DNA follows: TGTGCCAACTCACCGCTCGTTACAGGGGGGCGCGGGGCAGATACGCAGTATTTT.

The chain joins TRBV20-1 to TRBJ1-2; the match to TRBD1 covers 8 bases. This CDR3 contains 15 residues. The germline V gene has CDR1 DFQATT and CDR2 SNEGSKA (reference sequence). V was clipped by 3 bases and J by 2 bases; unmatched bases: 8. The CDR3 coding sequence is TGCAGTGCTAGGGACTGGACAGGGCGAAACTATGGCTACACCTTC. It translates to CSARDWTGRNYGYTF.

This CDR3 is CASSRNTGVYEQYF. CDR3 nucleotides: TGTGCCAGCAGCAGGAACACAGGGGTCTACGAGCAGTACTTC. V gene TRBV6-2 or TRBV6-3 combines with J gene TRBJ2-7, with 7 bases that match TRBD1. Germline trimming cut 6 bases from V and 3 bases from J; bases unmatched to any gene: 8. The CDR3 is 14 residues long. Looked up from germline, CDR1 is MNHEY and CDR2 is SVGEGT.

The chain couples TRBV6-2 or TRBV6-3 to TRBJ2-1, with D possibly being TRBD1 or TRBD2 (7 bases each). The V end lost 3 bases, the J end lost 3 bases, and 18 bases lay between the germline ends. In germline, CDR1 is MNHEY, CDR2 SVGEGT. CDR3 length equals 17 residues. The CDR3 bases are TGTGCCAGCAGTTATAGACCAGGGGGGGCGGGCTACAATGAGCAGTTCTTC. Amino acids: CASSYRPGGAGYNEQFF.

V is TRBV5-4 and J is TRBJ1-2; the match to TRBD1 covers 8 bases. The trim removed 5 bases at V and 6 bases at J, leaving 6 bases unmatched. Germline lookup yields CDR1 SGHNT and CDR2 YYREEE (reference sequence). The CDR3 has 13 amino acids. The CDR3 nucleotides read TGTGCCAGCAGAAATCAGGGGGCGGATGGCTACACCTTC. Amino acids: CASRNQGADGYTF.

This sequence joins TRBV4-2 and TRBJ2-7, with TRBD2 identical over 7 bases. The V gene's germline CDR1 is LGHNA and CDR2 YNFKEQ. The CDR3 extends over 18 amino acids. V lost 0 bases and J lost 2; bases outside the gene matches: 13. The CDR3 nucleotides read TGTGCCAGCAGCCAAGATCCTCCGGGGCTAGCGGATACCTACGAGCAGTACTTC. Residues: CASSQDPPGLADTYEQYF.